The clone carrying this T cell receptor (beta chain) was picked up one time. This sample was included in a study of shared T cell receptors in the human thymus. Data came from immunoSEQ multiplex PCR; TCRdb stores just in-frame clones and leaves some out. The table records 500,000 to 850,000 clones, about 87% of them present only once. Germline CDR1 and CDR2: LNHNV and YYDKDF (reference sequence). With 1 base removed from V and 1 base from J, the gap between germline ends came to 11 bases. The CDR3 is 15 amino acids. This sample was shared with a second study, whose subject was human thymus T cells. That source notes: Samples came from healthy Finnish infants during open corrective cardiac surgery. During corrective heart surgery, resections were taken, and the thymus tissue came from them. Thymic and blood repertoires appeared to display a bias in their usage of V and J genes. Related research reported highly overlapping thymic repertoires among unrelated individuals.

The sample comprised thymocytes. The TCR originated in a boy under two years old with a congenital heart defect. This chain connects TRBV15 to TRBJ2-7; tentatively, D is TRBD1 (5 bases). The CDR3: CATSRVVRVSYEQYF. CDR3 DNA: TGTGCCACCAGCAGAGTGGTCAGGGTTTCCTACGAGCAGTACTTC.